This TCR beta chain was observed in a study of graft-versus-host responses after intestinal transplantation. Deletions cut 3 bases from V and 2 bases from J, with 12 bases between. Germline V CDR1 and CDR2: SGHRS, YFSETQ. The CDR3 runs to 16 residues. With respect to this clone: The antigen remains unidentified.

The method was immunoSEQ multiplex PCR; TCRdb's version includes in-frame clones alone and lacks a portion of them. Of some 110,000 clones detected, roughly nine tenths appear once; the ten largest clones hold about 0.9%. This material consisted of unstimulated CD4+ T cells sorted from spleen or lymph node cells, taken before intestinal transplant. The chain combines TRBV5-1 with TRBJ1-6, with D maybe TRBD1 (6 bases). The TCR sequence derives from a human donor who received an intestinal transplant. This CDR3 is CASSSRQDAYNSPLHF. In DNA form, the CDR3 reads TGCGCCAGCAGCTCGAGACAGGACGCCTATAATTCACCCCTCCACTTT.